Included here is one TCR beta chain sequence, with context. The source of the sample is a study of blood T cell repertoires in COVID-19. CDR1 MGHRA and CDR2 YSYEKL come from the germline V gene. V dropped 5 bases and J dropped 2 bases, with 20 bases sitting between them. The CDR3 has 17 amino acids. Sequencing was performed with immunoSEQ multiplex PCR; in TCRdb, only in-frame clones are kept and a portion is missing. There are around 470,000 clones in the sample; 90% occur only once, and 0.6% lies in the top ten. The sequence was obtained from a man younger than 35 who had recovered from COVID-19. The rearrangement links TRBV4-1 to TRBJ2-3, with D uncertain. Sample: PBMCs or T cells enriched from blood (not recorded which). The DNA for the CDR3 is TGCGCCAGCAGCTCCCCCCCGACTCTCCCTTCCACAGATACGCAGTATTTT. It yields the protein CASSSPPTLPSTDTQYF.